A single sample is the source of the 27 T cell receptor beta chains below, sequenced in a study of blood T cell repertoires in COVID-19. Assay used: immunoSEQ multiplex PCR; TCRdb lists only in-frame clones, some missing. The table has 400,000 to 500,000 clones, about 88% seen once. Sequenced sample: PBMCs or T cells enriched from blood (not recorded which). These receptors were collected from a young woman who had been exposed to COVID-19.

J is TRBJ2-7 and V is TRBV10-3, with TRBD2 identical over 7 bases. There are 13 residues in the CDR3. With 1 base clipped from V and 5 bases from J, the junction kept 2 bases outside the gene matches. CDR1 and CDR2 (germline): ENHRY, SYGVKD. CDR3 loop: CAISEWAGDEQYF. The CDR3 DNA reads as TGTGCCATCAGTGAGTGGGCGGGAGACGAGCAGTACTTC.

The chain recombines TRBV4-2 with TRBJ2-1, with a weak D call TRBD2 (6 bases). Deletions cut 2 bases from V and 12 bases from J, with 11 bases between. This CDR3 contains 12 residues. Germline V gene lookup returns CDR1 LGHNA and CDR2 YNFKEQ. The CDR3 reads CASSQSNGGQFF. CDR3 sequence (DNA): TGTGCCAGCAGCCAATCCAACGGGGGGCAGTTCTTC.

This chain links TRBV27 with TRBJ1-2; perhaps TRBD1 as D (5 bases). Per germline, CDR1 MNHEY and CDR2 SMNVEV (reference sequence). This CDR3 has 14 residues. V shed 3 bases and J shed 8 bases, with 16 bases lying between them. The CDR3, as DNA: TGTGCCAGCAGTTTCCTCAGGCCCGGGGGGGGCTACACCTTC. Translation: CASSFLRPGGGYTF.

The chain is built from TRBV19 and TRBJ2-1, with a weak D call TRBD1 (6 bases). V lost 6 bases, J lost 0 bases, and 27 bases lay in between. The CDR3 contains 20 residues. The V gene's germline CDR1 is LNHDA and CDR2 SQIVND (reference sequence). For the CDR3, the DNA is TGTGCCAGTAGCCGAGGGTCGACAGGCAGACGGCTAAGCTCCTACAATGAGCAGTTCTTC. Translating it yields CASSRGSTGRRLSSYNEQFF.

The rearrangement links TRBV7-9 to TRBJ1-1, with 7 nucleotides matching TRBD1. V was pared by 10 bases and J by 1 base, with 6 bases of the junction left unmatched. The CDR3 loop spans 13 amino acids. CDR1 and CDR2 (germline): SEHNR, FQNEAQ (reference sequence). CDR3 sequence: CAITDRTNTEAFF. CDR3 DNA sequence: TGTGCCATAACGGACAGGACGAACACTGAAGCTTTCTTT. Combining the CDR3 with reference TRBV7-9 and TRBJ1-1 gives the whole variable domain DTGVSQNPRHKITKRGQNVTFRCDPISEHNRLYWYRQTLGQGPEFLTYFQNEAQLEKSRLLSDRFSAERPKGSFSTLEIQRTEQGDSAMYLCAITDRTNTEAFFGQGTRLTVV.

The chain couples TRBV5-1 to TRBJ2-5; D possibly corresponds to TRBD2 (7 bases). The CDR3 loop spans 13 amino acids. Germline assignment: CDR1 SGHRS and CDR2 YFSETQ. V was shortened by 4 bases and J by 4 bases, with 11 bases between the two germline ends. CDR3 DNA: TGCGCCAGCAGCCAAGGGGGGGTAGAGACCCAGTACTTC. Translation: CASSQGGVETQYF.

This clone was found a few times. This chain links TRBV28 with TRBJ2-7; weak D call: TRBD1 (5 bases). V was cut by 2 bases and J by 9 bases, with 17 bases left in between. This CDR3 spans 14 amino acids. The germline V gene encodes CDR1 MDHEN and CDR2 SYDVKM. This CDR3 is CASSLGHSPSWQYF. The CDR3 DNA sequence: TGTGCCAGCAGTTTAGGACACAGCCCATCGTGGCAGTACTTC. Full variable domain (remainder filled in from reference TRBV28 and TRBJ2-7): DVKVTQSSRYLVKRTGEKVFLECVQDMDHENMFWYRQDPGLGLRLIYFSYDVKMKEKGDIPEGYSVSREKKERFSLILESASTNQTSMYLCASSLGHSPSWQYFGPGTRLTVT.

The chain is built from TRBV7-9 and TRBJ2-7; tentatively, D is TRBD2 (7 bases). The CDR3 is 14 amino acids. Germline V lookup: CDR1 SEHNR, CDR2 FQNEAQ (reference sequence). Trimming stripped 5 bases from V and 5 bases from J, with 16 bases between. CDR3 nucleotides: TGTGCCAGCAGCGTCAACAGGGAGGGAAACGAGCAGTACTTC. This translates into CASSVNREGNEQYF.

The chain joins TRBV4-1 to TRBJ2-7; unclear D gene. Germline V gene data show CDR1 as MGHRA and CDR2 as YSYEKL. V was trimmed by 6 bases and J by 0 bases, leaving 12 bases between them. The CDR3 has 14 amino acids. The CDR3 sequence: CASSQPRSSYEQYF. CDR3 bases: TGCGCCAGCAGTCAACCAAGGAGCTCCTACGAGCAGTACTTC.

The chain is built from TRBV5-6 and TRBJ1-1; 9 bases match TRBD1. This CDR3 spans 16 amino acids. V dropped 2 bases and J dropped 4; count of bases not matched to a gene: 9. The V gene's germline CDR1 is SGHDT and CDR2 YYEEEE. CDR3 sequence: CASSFGTGGRSTEAFF. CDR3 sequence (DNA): TGTGCCAGCAGCTTCGGTACAGGGGGCAGGAGCACTGAAGCTTTCTTT.

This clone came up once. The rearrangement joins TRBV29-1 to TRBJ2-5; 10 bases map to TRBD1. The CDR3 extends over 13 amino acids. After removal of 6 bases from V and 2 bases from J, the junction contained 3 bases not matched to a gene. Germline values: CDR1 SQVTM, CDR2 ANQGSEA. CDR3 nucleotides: TGCAGCGTAACGGGACAGGGGCAAGAGACCCAGTACTTC. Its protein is CSVTGQGQETQYF.

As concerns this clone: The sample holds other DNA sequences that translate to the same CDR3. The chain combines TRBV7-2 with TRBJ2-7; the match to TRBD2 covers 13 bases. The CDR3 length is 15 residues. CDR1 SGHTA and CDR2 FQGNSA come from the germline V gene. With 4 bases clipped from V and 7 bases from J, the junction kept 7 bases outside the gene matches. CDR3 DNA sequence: TGTGCCAGCAGCTCTACTAGCGGGAGGGCGGGGGAGCAGTACTTC. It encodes CASSSTSGRAGEQYF.

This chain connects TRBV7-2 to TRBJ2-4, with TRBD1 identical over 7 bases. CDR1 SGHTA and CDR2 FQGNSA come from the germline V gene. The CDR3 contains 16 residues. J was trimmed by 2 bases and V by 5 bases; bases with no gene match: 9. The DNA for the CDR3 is TGTGCCAGCAGCGTTCGAGACAGGGATACCAAAAACATTCAGTACTTC. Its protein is CASSVRDRDTKNIQYF.

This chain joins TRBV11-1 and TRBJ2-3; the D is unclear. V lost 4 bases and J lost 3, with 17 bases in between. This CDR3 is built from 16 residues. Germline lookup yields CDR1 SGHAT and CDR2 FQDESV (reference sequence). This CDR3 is CASSSLYSASTDTQYF. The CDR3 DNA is TGTGCCAGCAGCTCCCTTTATAGTGCATCGACAGATACGCAGTATTTT.

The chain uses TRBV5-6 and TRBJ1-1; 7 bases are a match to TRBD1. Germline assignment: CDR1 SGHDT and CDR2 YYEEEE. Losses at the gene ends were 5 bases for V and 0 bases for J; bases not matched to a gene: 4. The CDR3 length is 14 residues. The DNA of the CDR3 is TGTGCCAGCAGGTCCGGGACAGTGAACACTGAAGCTTTCTTT. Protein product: CASRSGTVNTEAFF.

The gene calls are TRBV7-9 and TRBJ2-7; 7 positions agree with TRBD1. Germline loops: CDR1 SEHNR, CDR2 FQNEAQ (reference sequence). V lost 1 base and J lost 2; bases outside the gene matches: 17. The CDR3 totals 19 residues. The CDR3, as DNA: TGTGCCAGCAGCTTAGAAGAGGGGGCAGCCGGAACTAAAACCTACGAGCAGTACTTC. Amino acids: CASSLEEGAAGTKTYEQYF.

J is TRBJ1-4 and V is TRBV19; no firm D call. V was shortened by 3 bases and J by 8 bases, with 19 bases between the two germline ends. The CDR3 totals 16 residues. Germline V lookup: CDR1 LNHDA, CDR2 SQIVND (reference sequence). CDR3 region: CASSISVGGGTEKLFF. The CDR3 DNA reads TGTGCCAGTAGTATCTCCGTAGGTGGAGGAACGGAAAAACTGTTTTTT.

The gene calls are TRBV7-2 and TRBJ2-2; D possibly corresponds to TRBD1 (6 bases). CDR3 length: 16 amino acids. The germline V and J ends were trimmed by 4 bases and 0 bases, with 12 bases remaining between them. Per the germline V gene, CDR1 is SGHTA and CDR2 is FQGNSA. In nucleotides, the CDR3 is TGTGCCAGCAGCTCTGTCGGGACAACGAACACCGGGGAGCTGTTTTTT. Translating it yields CASSSVGTTNTGELFF. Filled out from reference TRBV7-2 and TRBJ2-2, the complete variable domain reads GAGVSQSPSNKVTEKGKDVELRCDPISGHTALYWYRQSLGQGLEFLIYFQGNSAPDKSGLPSDRFSAERTGGSVSTLTIQRTQQEDSAVYLCASSSVGTTNTGELFFGEGSRLTVL.

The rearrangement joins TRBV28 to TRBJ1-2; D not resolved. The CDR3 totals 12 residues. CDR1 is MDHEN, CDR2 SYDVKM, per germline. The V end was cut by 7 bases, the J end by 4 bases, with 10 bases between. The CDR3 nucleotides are TGTGCCAGCACCTCTAACCGCTATGGCTACACCTTC. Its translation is CASTSNRYGYTF.

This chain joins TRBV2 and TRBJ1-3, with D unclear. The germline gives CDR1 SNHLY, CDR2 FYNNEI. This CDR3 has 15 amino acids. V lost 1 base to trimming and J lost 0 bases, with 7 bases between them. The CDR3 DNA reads TGTGCCAGCAGTGAAGGAGGGAGCTCTGGAAACACCATATATTTT. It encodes CASSEGGSSGNTIYF.

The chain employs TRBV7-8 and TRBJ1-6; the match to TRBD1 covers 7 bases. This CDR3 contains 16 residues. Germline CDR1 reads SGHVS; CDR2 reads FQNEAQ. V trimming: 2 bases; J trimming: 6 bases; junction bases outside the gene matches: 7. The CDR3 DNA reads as TGTGCCAGCAGCTTATCCCGACAGGGAGGTAATTCACCCCTCCACTTT. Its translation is CASSLSRQGGNSPLHF.

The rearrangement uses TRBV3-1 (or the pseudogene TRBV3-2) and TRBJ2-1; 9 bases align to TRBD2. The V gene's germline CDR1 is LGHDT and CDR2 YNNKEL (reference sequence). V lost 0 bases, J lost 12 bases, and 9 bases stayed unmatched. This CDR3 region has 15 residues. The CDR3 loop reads CASSQDLPAGGRQFF. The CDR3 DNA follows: TGTGCCAGCAGCCAAGATCTTCCAGCGGGGGGACGGCAGTTCTTC.

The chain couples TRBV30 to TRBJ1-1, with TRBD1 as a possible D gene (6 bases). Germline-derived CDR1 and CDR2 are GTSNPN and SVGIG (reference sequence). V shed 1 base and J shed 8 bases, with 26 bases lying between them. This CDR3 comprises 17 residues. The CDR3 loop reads CAWSAVFGDTRKQEAFF. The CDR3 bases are TGTGCCTGGAGTGCCGTATTTGGGGACACTAGAAAGCAGGAAGCTTTCTTT.

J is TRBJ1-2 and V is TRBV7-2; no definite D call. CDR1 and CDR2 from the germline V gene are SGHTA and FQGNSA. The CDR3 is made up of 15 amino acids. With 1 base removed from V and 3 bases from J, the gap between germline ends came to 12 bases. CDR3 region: CASSLEVTLDYGYTF. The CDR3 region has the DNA TGTGCCAGCAGCTTAGAGGTGACGCTAGACTATGGCTACACCTTC.

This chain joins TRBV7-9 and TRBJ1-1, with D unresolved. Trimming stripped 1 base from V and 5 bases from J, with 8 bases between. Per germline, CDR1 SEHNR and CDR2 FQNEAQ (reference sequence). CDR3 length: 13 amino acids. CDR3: CASSLGLLTEAFF. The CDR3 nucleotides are TGTGCCAGCAGCTTAGGTTTGTTAACTGAAGCTTTCTTT.

CDR3 loop: CASSPIQGTDYGYTF. In DNA form, the CDR3 reads TGTGCCAGCAGCCCCATTCAGGGAACTGACTATGGCTACACCTTC. The chain combines TRBV3-1 (or the pseudogene TRBV3-2) with TRBJ1-2, with D perhaps matching TRBD1 (5 bases). Trimming cost V 4 bases and J 3 bases, with 15 bases left between them. Germline CDR1 is LGHDT and CDR2 is YNNKEL (reference sequence). The CDR3 has 15 amino acids.

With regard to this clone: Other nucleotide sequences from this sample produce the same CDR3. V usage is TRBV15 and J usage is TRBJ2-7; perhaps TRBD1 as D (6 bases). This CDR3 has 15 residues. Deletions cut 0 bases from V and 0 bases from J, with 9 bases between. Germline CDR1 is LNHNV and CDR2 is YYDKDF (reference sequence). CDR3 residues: CATSRETGSSYEQYF. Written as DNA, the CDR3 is TGTGCCACCAGCAGAGAAACAGGGAGCTCCTACGAGCAGTACTTC.